This T cell receptor beta chain comes out of a study of T-cell reconstitution after alpha-beta-depleted transplantation in children. For TCRbeta, the library was prepared with unique molecular identifiers. TCRdb re-called the PCR reads with MiXCR, one entry per CDR3 protein. The table lists nearly 550,000 distinct CDR3 sequences, 18% of them singletons. V lost 5 bases and J 0 bases, leaving 21 bases between the germline ends. This CDR3 contains 18 residues. CDR1 MNHEY and CDR2 SMNVEV come from the germline V gene (reference sequence). J is TRBJ2-3 and V is TRBV27, with D unclear. The sequence derives from a human donor who donated a stem cell graft to a child with acute lymphoblastic leukemia. This specimen was PBMCs from the stem cell graft donor, taken from the stem cell graft. This chain's CDR3 is CASSPLVNRAASTDTQYF. The CDR3 DNA reads TGTGCCAGCAGTCCCTTAGTGAATCGGGCGGCTAGCACAGATACGCAGTATTTT.